These 14 T cell receptor beta chains came from one sample sequenced in a study of T cells after yellow fever vaccination. TCRdb used MiXCR to reprocess the 5' RACE reads, holding one entry per CDR3 protein. Of about 350,000 distinct CDR3 sequences detected, around a tenth appear once; the ten largest clones hold more than 15%. The sequencing here drew on PBMCs, taken on the day of the first yellow fever vaccination. These receptors were obtained from a young man who received the YFV17D yellow fever vaccine.

This clonotype was observed a handful of times. The chain couples TRBV5-4 to TRBJ1-1, with a tentative D call TRBD1 (6 bases). The CDR3 loop spans 15 amino acids. The germline gives CDR1 SGHNT, CDR2 YYREEE (reference sequence). The V and J ends lost 4 bases and 4 bases respectively, with 17 bases between them. The CDR3 DNA sequence: TGTGCCAGCAGCCACAAAAGGGGGATAAGCACTGAAGCTTTCTTT. It is translated as CASSHKRGISTEAFF.

This clonotype has only a few counts. The chain uses TRBV3-1 and TRBJ1-1, with TRBD1 as a possible D gene (5 bases). Germline V lookup: CDR1 LGHDT, CDR2 YNNKEL (reference sequence). The CDR3 runs 13 residues. The V end was cut by 4 bases, the J end by 5 bases, with 11 bases between. Here the CDR3 reads CASSLKGVTEAFF. The CDR3 DNA sequence: TGTGCCAGCAGCCTCAAAGGGGTAACTGAAGCTTTCTTT.

This sequence joins TRBV6-6 and TRBJ1-2; tentatively, D is TRBD1 (5 bases). CDR1 is MNHNY, CDR2 SVGAGI, per germline (reference sequence). This CDR3 has 13 amino acids. V was shortened by 6 bases and J by 4 bases, with 12 bases between the two germline ends. The CDR3 DNA sequence: TGTGCCAGCAGAGTAGGGGCTAGCTATGGCTACACCTTC. This codes for CASRVGASYGYTF.

This clonotype was recorded at least ten times. The chain links TRBV4-3 to TRBJ2-1, with D possibly matching TRBD1 (5 bases). Germline V CDR1 and CDR2: LGHNA, YSLEER. This CDR3 has 16 residues. V shed 1 base and J shed 12 bases, with 22 bases lying between them. CDR3 in DNA: TGCGCCAGCAGCCAAGGAGGCAGGGCCTACCCAGGAGCGCAGTTCTTC. It translates to CASSQGGRAYPGAQFF.

As for this clonotype: Just one base apart from a much larger clone, this may be a read error. The chain uses TRBV12-3 or TRBV12-4 and TRBJ2-7; D not certain. V was shortened by 5 bases and J by 6 bases, with 23 bases between the two germline ends. The CDR3 covers 16 residues. DNA of the CDR3: TGTGCCAGCAGTATTGACGCGTACGCAGTCCCGAGCGAGCAGTACGTC. Translation: CASSIDAYAVPSEQYV.

The chain links TRBV20-1 to TRBJ2-3, with 11 bases lining up with TRBD2. V lost 5 bases and J lost 6; bases outside the gene matches: 7. The CDR3 sequence is 14 residues long. Germline CDR1 is DFQATT and CDR2 is SNEGSKA (reference sequence). Here the CDR3 DNA reads TGCAGTGCTCCCCTTAGCGGGGGGGGGGATACGCAGTATTTT. Its protein is CSAPLSGGGDTQYF.

This clonotype has a count of ten or more. V is TRBV12-3 or TRBV12-4 and J is TRBJ2-1, with a weak D call TRBD2 (5 bases). The CDR3 sequence is 15 residues long. The V end lost 6 bases, the J end lost 0 bases, and 12 bases lay between the germline ends. The DNA of the CDR3 is TGTGCCAGCAGGCCCAGCGGAAACTCCTACAATGAGCAGTTCTTC. It translates to CASRPSGNSYNEQFF.

V usage is TRBV27 and J usage is TRBJ2-1; D is possibly TRBD1 (5 bases). CDR3 length: 14 residues. V lost 5 bases to trimming and J lost 5 bases, with 13 bases between them. The germline V gene encodes CDR1 MNHEY and CDR2 SMNVEV (reference sequence). CDR3 sequence reads: CASSPRQSDNEQFF. DNA for the CDR3: TGTGCCAGCAGTCCCCGACAGAGTGACAATGAGCAGTTCTTC.

This clonotype has just a few counts. The genes are TRBV7-2 and TRBJ1-2, with 9 bases identical to TRBD1. V lost 4 bases, J lost 4 bases, and 1 base stayed unmatched. CDR1 and CDR2 (germline): SGHTA, FQGNSA. This CDR3 comprises 13 residues. The CDR3 loop reads CASSWDRAYGYTF. Here the CDR3 DNA reads TGTGCCAGCAGCTGGGACAGGGCCTATGGCTACACCTTC.

This clonotype was counted a few times. The chain couples TRBV11-2 to TRBJ2-7, with 8 bases identical to TRBD2. The CDR3 extends over 13 amino acids. CDR1 and CDR2 (germline): SGHAT, FQNNGV. Trimming at V came to 2 bases and at J to 6 bases, leaving 3 bases not matched to a gene. CDR3 coding DNA: TGTGCCAGCAGCTTACGGGAGGGGCTCGAGCAGTACTTC. Its protein is CASSLREGLEQYF.

This clonotype showed up just a few times. The chain is built from TRBV28 and TRBJ2-5; D unclear. Germline assignment: CDR1 MDHEN and CDR2 SYDVKM. V was pared by 1 base and J by 4 bases, with 10 bases between. The CDR3 has 14 residues. This chain's CDR3 is CASSLFGLIETQYF. The CDR3 nucleotides read TGTGCCAGCAGTTTATTCGGGCTTATAGAGACCCAGTACTTC. Full variable domain (remainder filled in from reference TRBV28 and TRBJ2-5): DVKVTQSSRYLVKRTGEKVFLECVQDMDHENMFWYRQDPGLGLRLIYFSYDVKMKEKGDIPEGYSVSREKKERFSLILESASTNQTSMYLCASSLFGLIETQYFGPGTRLLVL.

This sequence joins TRBV7-8 and TRBJ2-5; D gene uncertain. CDR1 is SGHVS, CDR2 FQNEAQ, per germline. The CDR3 is 13 amino acids. The V and J ends lost 1 base and 5 bases respectively, with 8 bases between them. CDR3 loop: CASSLGWRETQYF. The CDR3 DNA reads TGTGCCAGCAGCTTAGGGTGGCGGGAGACCCAGTACTTC. Full variable domain (missing parts from reference TRBV7-8 and TRBJ2-5): GAGVSQSPRYKVAKRGQDVALRCDPISGHVSLFWYQQALGQGPEFLTYFQNEAQLDKSGLPSDRFFAERPEGSVSTLKIQRTQQEDSAVYLCASSLGWRETQYFGPGTRLLVL.

V usage is TRBV19 and J usage is TRBJ2-7; tentatively, D is TRBD2 (7 bases). This CDR3 contains 13 residues. Trimming pared 10 bases from V and 2 bases from J, leaving 15 bases between. Germline V CDR1 and CDR2: LNHDA, SQIVND (reference sequence). CDR3 sequence (DNA): TGTGCCACGAATGGGGGGGCGACCTACGAGCAGTACTTC. It yields the protein CATNGGATYEQYF.

This chain connects TRBV2 to TRBJ1-5; weak D call: TRBD1 (6 bases). Germline-derived CDR1 and CDR2 are SNHLY and FYNNEI. CDR3 length: 11 amino acids. The germline V and J ends were trimmed by 6 bases and 11 bases, with 11 bases remaining between them. The DNA of the CDR3 is TGTGCCAGCAGGGTACAGGGCTCCCAGCATTTT. Protein sequence: CASRVQGSQHF.